This T cell receptor (beta chain) appears in the sequencing data of a study of blood T cell repertoires in COVID-19. For the study at large: Material from acute and convalescent COVID-19 was sourced from the United States, Italy and Spain. The cDNA or gDNA used as material had been derived from T cells, B-cell-depleted T cells, or PBMCs.

CDR1 is LNHDA and CDR2 is SQIVND in the germline V gene (reference sequence). CDR3 length: 17 residues. With 0 bases removed from V and 6 bases from J, the gap between germline ends came to 21 bases. Original processing methods: Researchers report that nucleated cell counts were estimated from reference gene primer amplification. Assay: immunoSEQ multiplex PCR; the TCRdb copy retains only in-frame clones and omits some. V and J calls and clone size are copied from that table; D and trimming were computed from the DNA. The sample records approximately 59,000 clones, around four fifths being singletons.

The chain couples TRBV19 to TRBJ2-7; tentative D call: TRBD2 (6 bases). Material: peripheral blood. This clonotype originated in a woman aged 80 or older with acute or convalescent COVID-19. CDR3 sequence (DNA): TGTGCCAGTAGTATAGACGAGGACTATAAGAACGGAATCGAGCAGTACTTC. As protein: CASSIDEDYKNGIEQYF. Full variable domain (missing parts from reference TRBV19 and TRBJ2-7): DGGITQSPKYLFRKEGQNVTLSCEQNLNHDAMYWYRQDPGQGLRLIYYSQIVNDFQKGDIAEGYSVSREKKESFPLTVTSAQKNPTAFYLCASSIDEDYKNGIEQYFGPGTRLTVT.